The 21 T cell receptor beta chains reported below all come from one sample, sequenced in a study of monozygotic twins with inflammatory bowel disease. One entry per CDR3 protein, without DNA, is what TCRdb gives after re-calling the 5' RACE reads. The specimen's table records fewer than 350,000 distinct CDR3 sequences. Sequencing was performed on blood. Receptors originate from a human donor with ulcerative colitis or Crohn's disease, or a healthy co-twin of an affected twin (not recorded which).

The chain couples TRBV28 to TRBJ2-7; as DNA is missing, the TRBD2 call by TCRdb cannot be tested. The CDR3 runs to 17 residues. Germline V CDR1 and CDR2: MDHEN, SYDVKM. The chain's CDR3 is CASSFKSGAGSSYEQYF.

Here the CDR3 reads CASRPTGTGMETQYF. This chain connects TRBV6-2 or TRBV6-3 to TRBJ2-5; with no DNA, the TCRdb D assignment of TRBD1 cannot be verified. Germline V gene lookup returns CDR1 MNHEY and CDR2 SVGEGT. This CDR3 contains 15 residues.

The chain uses TRBV9 and TRBJ1-2; TCRdb's assignment of TRBD1 cannot be checked, as there is no DNA. The CDR3 spans 13 residues. Germline V gives CDR1 SGDLS, CDR2 YYNGEE. The CDR3 loop reads CASSVGGTAGYTF. The variable domain in full, completed from reference TRBV9 and TRBJ1-2, reads DSGVTQTPKHLITATGQRVTLRCSPRSGDLSVYWYQQSLDQGLQFLIQYYNGEERAKGNILERFSAQQFPDLHSELNLSSLELGDSALYFCASSVGGTAGYTFGSGTRLTVV.

The genes are TRBV20-1 and TRBJ2-1; the TCRdb D gene call, TRBD2, has no DNA to confirm it. Looked up from germline, CDR1 is DFQATT and CDR2 is SNEGSKA (reference sequence). The CDR3 length is 17 residues. The CDR3 loop is CSARGGSKEGLSNEQFF.

CDR3 loop: CASSLTSSPEQYF. V and J are TRBV27 and TRBJ2-7; TCRdb's assignment of TRBD2 cannot be checked, as there is no DNA. Looked up from germline, CDR1 is MNHEY and CDR2 is SMNVEV (reference sequence). The CDR3 is made up of 13 amino acids.

This chain connects TRBV23-1 to TRBJ2-1; with no DNA, the TCRdb D assignment of TRBD1 cannot be verified. TRBV23-1 carries the ORF label, with uncertain function. The CDR3 totals 15 residues. This CDR3 is CASSQWRDAYNEQFF.

This chain connects TRBV5-1 to TRBJ2-2; there is no DNA to check the TCRdb D call of TRBD2. This CDR3 has 17 residues. Germline-derived CDR1 and CDR2 are SGHRS and YFSETQ. Here the CDR3 reads CASSGTSGRTNTGELFF.

The chain links TRBV12-3 or TRBV12-4 to TRBJ2-5; TCRdb calls TRBD1, which cannot be checked without DNA. The CDR3 is 14 amino acids. The CDR3 loop is CASSLKGGRETQYF.

This chain links TRBV6-6 with TRBJ2-2; TCRdb indicates TRBD2, and absent DNA this call remains unverified. Germline values: CDR1 MNHNY, CDR2 SVGAGI (reference sequence). The CDR3 is 14 residues long. The CDR3 spells CASSYSGGAGELFF.

The rearrangement uses TRBV20-1 and TRBJ1-6; TCRdb picks TRBD1, but there is no DNA to check that call. In germline, CDR1 is DFQATT, CDR2 SNEGSKA (reference sequence). The CDR3 has 15 residues. The CDR3 region is CSVGTGFVPNSPLHF.

The chain has TRBV15 and TRBJ2-7; checking the TCRdb D call of TRBD1 is not possible without DNA. CDR3 length: 13 residues. The germline CDR1 and CDR2 sequences are LNHNV and YYDKDF (reference sequence). CDR3 protein: CATSRDKGYEQYF.

V and J are TRBV10-2 and TRBJ1-1; TCRdb reports TRBD1, a call that lacks DNA to check it against. The CDR3 has 15 amino acids. The V gene's germline CDR1 is WSHSY and CDR2 SAAADI. The CDR3 loop is CASRATRVGGTEAFF.

CDR3 sequence reads: CASSKGPQSTDTQYF. This chain links TRBV12-3 or TRBV12-4 with TRBJ2-3; the TCRdb call, TRBD2, lacks DNA for checking. CDR3 length equals 15 residues.

This sequence joins TRBV29-1 and TRBJ2-7. The CDR3 totals 12 residues. Germline assignment: CDR1 SQVTM and CDR2 ANQGSEA. CDR3 sequence: CSVGVSSYEQYF.

The genes are TRBV11-2 and TRBJ1-1; the TRBD1 assignment by TCRdb is unverifiable without DNA. CDR1 and CDR2 from the germline V gene are SGHAT and FQNNGV. CDR3 length: 18 amino acids. Here the CDR3 reads CVSSLVYRGVGMNTEAFF.

The J gene is TRBJ1-2, the V gene TRBV30; no DNA is available, so the TRBD1 call from TCRdb remains unchecked. Germline values: CDR1 GTSNPN, CDR2 SVGIG (reference sequence). The CDR3 is 14 amino acids. This CDR3 is CAWSLPWGSGGYTF. Using reference TRBV30 and TRBJ1-2 for the parts outside the CDR3, the full variable domain is SQTIHQWPATLVQPVGSPLSLECTVEGTSNPNLYWYRQAAGRGLQLLFYSVGIGQISSEVPQNLSASRPQDRQFILSSKKLLLSDSGFYLCAWSLPWGSGGYTFGSGTRLTVV.

The rearrangement joins TRBV20-1 to TRBJ1-5. The CDR3 runs 11 residues. Germline CDR1 and CDR2: DFQATT and SNEGSKA (reference sequence). The CDR3 loop is CSARDLKTQHF.

This chain joins TRBV6-1 and TRBJ2-7; the TRBD2 assignment by TCRdb is unverifiable without DNA. The V gene's germline CDR1 is MNHNS and CDR2 SASEGT. This CDR3 spans 15 amino acids. CDR3 in amino acids: CASRPLAAGGHEQYF.

The chain has TRBV3-1 and TRBJ1-5. The CDR3 spans 13 residues. Germline V gene lookup returns CDR1 LGHDT and CDR2 YNNKEL (reference sequence). CDR3 residues: CASSQGWDQPQHF.

V and J are TRBV20-1 and TRBJ2-3; the D call from TCRdb, TRBD1, cannot be confirmed without DNA. CDR1 is DFQATT, CDR2 SNEGSKA, per germline (reference sequence). The CDR3 has 12 residues. This CDR3 reads CSYPGGSDTQYF.

This sequence joins TRBV12-3 or TRBV12-4 and TRBJ1-1. The length of the CDR3 is 15 residues. The chain's CDR3 is CASSLQIKMNTEAFF.